The clone carrying this T cell receptor (beta chain) has only a few counts. What it binds is not known. Constant-segment primers served in 5'RACE that generated TCR alpha and TCR beta cDNA libraries bearing sample barcodes and UMIs. One entry per CDR3 protein results from TCRdb running MiXCR on the 5' RACE reads. The sample includes 400,000 or so distinct CDR3 sequences, 20% of them seen just once. This sample was included in a study of T-cell memory formation after mild COVID-19. Study-level information: TCR clusters were mostly confined to one donor each.

This CDR3 region has 16 residues. Trimming stripped 3 bases from V and 7 bases from J, with 21 bases between. Study-level points and caveats: Some clones that responded were present in memory (sampled pre-infection), which suggests cross-reactive memory joined.

The source material was PBMCs or a T cell subset sorted from them (not recorded which). This receptor was taken from an adult woman who had mild COVID-19 (a few samples of this study predate the infection). Cell type and time point are not known. The V call is TRBV12-3 or TRBV12-4, the J call TRBJ1-2, with D perhaps TRBD1 (6 bases). CDR3 nucleotides: TGTGCCAGCAGTTTGGTTCTCGGGACACTAGTTCGTGGCTACACCTTC. Its protein is CASSLVLGTLVRGYTF.